This T cell receptor (beta chain) was captured in a study of blood T cell repertoires in COVID-19. TCRdb's table, derived via immunoSEQ multiplex PCR, lists solely in-frame clones and lacks some. Among roughly 170,000 clones listed, under 85% were seen once. CDR3 length: 20 residues. V dropped 0 bases and J dropped 3; count of bases not matched to a gene: 16. CDR1 is LGHNA and CDR2 is YSLEER in the germline V gene. The genes are TRBV4-3 and TRBJ2-3, with 9 bases matching TRBD1. Sample: peripheral blood. The source of this sequence is a man in his 60s who had recovered from COVID-19. CDR3 sequence reads: CASSQDLKRGQGLPTDTQYF. CDR3 DNA: TGCGCCAGCAGCCAAGACCTCAAGCGCGGACAGGGGTTGCCGACAGATACGCAGTATTTT.